This TCR beta chain was obtained from a study of PD-1 blockade in classical Hodgkin lymphoma. About the research overall: Nivolumab was administered to patients intravenously at 3 mg/kg every 2 weeks.

Study conclusions and caveats: Why repertoires differed is undefined; disease activity or prior therapy possibly contributed. CD4+ TCR diversity, unlike CD8+, rose significantly by C4D1.

Method: immunoSEQ multiplex PCR; TCRdb's copy keeps in-frame clones and lacks some. The top ten clones hold more than 6.5% of a sample with tens of thousands of clones, around 88% of them seen once. Germline values: CDR1 LGHNA, CDR2 YNFKEQ. Trimming left V 11 bases short and J 6 bases short, with 19 bases between. The CDR3 covers 13 residues. All patients relapsed after autologous stem cell transplantation, and brentuximab vedotin exposure varied. Classification of best responses gave complete response, partial response or progressive disease. Details on this clone: Its antigen is not known.

The source was peripheral blood mononuclear cells (PBMCs), collected before the second cycle of nivolumab. V usage is TRBV4-2 and J usage is TRBJ1-1; D call uncertain. This TCR was recovered from a human donor with classical Hodgkin lymphoma. The CDR3 reads CAFRSGRSPEAFF. For the CDR3, the DNA is TGTGCCTTTCGGTCCGGGAGGAGCCCTGAAGCTTTCTTT.